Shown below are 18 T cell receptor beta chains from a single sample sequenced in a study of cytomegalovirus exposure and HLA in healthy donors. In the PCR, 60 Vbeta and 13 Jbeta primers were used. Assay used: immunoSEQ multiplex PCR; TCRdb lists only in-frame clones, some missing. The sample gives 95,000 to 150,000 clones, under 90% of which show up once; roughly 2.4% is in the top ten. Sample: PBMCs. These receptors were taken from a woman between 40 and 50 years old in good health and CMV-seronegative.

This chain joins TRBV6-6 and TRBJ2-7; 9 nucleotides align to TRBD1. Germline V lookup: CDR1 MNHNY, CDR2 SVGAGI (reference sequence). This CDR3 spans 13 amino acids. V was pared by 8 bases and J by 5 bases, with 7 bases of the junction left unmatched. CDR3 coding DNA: TGTGCCAGCTGGAGGACAGGGGACCACGAGCAGTACTTC. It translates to CASWRTGDHEQYF.

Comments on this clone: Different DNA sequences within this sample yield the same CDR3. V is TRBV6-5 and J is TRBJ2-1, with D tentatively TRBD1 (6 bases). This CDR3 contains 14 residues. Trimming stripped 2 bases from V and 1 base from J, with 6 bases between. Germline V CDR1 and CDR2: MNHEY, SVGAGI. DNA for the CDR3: TGTGCCAGCAGTTACGGGACATCCTACAATGAGCAGTTCTTC. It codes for CASSYGTSYNEQFF.

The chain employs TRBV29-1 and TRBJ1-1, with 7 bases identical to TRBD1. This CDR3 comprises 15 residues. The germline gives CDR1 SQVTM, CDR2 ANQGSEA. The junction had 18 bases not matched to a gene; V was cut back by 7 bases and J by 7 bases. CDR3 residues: CSAPGQTTGGGEAFF. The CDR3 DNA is TGCAGCGCCCCGGGACAGACAACTGGGGGTGGTGAAGCTTTCTTT.

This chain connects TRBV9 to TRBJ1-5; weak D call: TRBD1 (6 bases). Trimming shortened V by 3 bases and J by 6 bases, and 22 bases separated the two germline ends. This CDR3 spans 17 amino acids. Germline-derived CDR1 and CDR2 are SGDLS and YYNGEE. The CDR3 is CASSEGDLAGAPQPQHF. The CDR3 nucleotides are TGTGCCAGCAGCGAGGGGGATTTGGCAGGGGCGCCTCAGCCCCAGCATTTT.

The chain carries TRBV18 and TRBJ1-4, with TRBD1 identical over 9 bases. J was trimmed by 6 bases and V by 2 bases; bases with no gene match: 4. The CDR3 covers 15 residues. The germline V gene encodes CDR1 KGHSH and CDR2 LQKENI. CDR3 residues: CASSPGTGNYEKLFF. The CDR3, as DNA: TGTGCCAGCTCACCAGGGACAGGGAATTATGAAAAACTGTTTTTT.

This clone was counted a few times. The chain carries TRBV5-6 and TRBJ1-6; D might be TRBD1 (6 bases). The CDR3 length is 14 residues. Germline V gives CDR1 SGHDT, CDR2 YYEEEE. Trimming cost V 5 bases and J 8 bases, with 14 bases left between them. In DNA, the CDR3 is TGTGCCAGCAGGGCAGGGGATCGATATTCACCCCTCCACTTT. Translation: CASRAGDRYSPLHF.

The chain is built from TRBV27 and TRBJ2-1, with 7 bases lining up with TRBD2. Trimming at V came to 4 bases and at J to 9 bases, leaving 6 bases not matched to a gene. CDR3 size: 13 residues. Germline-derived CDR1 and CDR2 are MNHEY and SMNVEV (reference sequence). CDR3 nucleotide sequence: TGTGCCAGCAGTTCGTTAGCGGGCAGTGAGCAGTTCTTC. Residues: CASSSLAGSEQFF.

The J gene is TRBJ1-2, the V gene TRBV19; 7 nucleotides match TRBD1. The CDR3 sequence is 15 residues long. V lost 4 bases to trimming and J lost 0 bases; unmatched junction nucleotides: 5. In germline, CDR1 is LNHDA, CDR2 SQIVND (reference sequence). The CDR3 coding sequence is TGTGCCAGTAGTAAGGGGACAGCTCCTAACTATGGCTACACCTTC. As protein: CASSKGTAPNYGYTF.

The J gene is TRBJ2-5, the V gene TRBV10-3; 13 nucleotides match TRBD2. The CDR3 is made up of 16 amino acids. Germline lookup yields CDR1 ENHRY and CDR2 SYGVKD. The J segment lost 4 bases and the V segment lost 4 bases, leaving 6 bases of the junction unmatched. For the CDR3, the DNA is TGTGCCATCAGTGGTACTAGCGGGGGGGCTTTAGAGACCCAGTACTTC. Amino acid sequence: CAISGTSGGALETQYF.

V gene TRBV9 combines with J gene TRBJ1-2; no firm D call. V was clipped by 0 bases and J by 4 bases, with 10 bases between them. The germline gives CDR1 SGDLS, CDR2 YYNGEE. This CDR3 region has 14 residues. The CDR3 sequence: CASSVDPLPYGYTF. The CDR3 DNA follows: TGTGCCAGCAGCGTAGACCCCCTACCCTATGGCTACACCTTC.

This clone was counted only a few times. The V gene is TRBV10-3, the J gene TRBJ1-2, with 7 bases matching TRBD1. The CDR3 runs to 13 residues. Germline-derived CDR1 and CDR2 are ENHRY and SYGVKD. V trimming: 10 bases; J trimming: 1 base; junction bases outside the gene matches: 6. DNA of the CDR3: TGTGCCACCTCCACAGGGGTTAACTATGGCTACACCTTC. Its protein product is CATSTGVNYGYTF.

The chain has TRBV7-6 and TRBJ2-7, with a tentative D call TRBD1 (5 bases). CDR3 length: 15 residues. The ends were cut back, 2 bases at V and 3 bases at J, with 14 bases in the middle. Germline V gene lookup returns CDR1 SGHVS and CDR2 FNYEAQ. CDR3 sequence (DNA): TGTGCCAGCAGCTTATCCCAGGGTGATATCTACGAGCAGTACTTC. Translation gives CASSLSQGDIYEQYF.

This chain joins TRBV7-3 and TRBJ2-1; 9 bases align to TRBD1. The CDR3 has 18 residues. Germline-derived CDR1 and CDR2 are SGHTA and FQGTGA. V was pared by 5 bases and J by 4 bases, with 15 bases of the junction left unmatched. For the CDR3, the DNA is TGTGCCAGCAGCCTACTGGCCGGGACAGGGATTGGTTACAATGAGCAGTTCTTC. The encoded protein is CASSLLAGTGIGYNEQFF.

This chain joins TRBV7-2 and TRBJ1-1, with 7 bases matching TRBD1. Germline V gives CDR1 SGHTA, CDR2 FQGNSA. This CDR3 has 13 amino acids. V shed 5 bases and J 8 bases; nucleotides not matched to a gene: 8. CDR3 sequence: CASSRQGPVEAFF. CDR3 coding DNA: TGTGCCAGCAGCAGACAGGGACCCGTGGAAGCTTTCTTT.

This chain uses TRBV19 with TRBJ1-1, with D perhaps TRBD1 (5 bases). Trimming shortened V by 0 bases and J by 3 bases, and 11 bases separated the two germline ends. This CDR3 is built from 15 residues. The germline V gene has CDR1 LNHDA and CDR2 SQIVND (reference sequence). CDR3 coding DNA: TGTGCCAGTAGTATAGACTCGGGGGGGGACACTGAAGCTTTCTTT. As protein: CASSIDSGGDTEAFF.

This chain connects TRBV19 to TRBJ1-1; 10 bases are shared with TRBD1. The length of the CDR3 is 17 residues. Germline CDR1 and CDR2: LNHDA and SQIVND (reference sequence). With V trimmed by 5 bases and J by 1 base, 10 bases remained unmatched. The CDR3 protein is CASSVGTGVYRNTEAFF. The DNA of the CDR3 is TGTGCCAGTAGTGTTGGGACAGGGGTGTATCGGAACACTGAAGCTTTCTTT.

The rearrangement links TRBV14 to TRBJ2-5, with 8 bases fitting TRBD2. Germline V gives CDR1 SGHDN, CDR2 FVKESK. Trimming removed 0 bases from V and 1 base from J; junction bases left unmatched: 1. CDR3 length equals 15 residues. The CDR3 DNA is TGTGCCAGCAGCCAAGATACTAGCGGCCAAGAGACCCAGTACTTC. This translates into CASSQDTSGQETQYF.

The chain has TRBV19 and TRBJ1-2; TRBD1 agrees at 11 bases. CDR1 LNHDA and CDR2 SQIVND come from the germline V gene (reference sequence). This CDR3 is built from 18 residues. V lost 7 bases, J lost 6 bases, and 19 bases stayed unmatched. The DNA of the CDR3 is TGTGCCAGTACCACGACCATTATACCGGGACAGGGGGGCCATGGCTACACCTTC. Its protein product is CASTTTIIPGQGGHGYTF.